These 30 T cell receptor beta chains were sequenced from one sample in a study of cytomegalovirus exposure and HLA in healthy donors. PCR was performed using 60 Vbeta and 13 Jbeta primers. Clones were sequenced by immunoSEQ multiplex PCR, and TCRdb holds only the in-frame ones, with some missing. Of roughly 240,000 clones detected, around 80% appear once; the ten largest clones hold 0.47%. Sequenced: PBMCs. The source of these receptors is a boy aged 10-17 years in good health and CMV-seronegative.

The chain recombines TRBV7-2 with TRBJ2-5, with a possible D match to TRBD2 (6 bases). The CDR3 consists of 14 residues. The germline V and J ends were trimmed by 1 base and 6 bases, with 12 bases remaining between them. Germline assignment: CDR1 SGHTA and CDR2 FQGNSA. The CDR3 nucleotides read TGTGCCAGCAGCTTAGAACGGGGGTCGCAGACCCAGTACTTC. This encodes CASSLERGSQTQYF.

This chain joins TRBV7-8 and TRBJ1-1, with TRBD1 matching 8 bases. The CDR3 has 17 residues. CDR1 and CDR2 from the germline V gene are SGHVS and FQNEAQ. V dropped 6 bases and J dropped 1; count of bases not matched to a gene: 13. The CDR3 spells CASRSRTGWVRNTEAFF. The CDR3, as DNA: TGTGCCAGCAGATCACGGACAGGGTGGGTGAGGAACACTGAAGCTTTCTTT.

The CDR3 region has the DNA TGCAGCGTGGCGAACAGGGCCGGGAACACTGAAGCTTTCTTT. Its translation is CSVANRAGNTEAFF. This sequence joins TRBV29-1 and TRBJ1-1; tentatively, D is TRBD1 (6 bases). The CDR3 runs 14 residues. CDR1 and CDR2 (germline): SQVTM, ANQGSEA. The germline V and J ends were trimmed by 6 bases and 1 base, with 15 bases remaining between them.

The V call is TRBV28, the J call TRBJ2-2; 9 bases map to TRBD1. CDR1 and CDR2 from the germline V gene are MDHEN and SYDVKM. The J segment lost 3 bases and the V segment lost 1 base, leaving 3 bases of the junction unmatched. The CDR3 totals 16 residues. The CDR3 DNA reads TGTGCCAGCAGTTTATCGGGACAGGGCCACACCGGGGAGCTGTTTTTT. Residues: CASSLSGQGHTGELFF.

This rearrangement joins TRBV5-5 to TRBJ2-3, with 7 bases identical to TRBD1. Germline V gene lookup returns CDR1 SGHKS and CDR2 YYEKEE (reference sequence). Trimming removed 4 bases from V and 0 bases from J; junction bases left unmatched: 5. The CDR3 runs 15 residues. The CDR3 nucleotides read TGTGCCAGCAGCGGGGGACAGACTAGCACAGATACGCAGTATTTT. Translating gives CASSGGQTSTDTQYF.

This clone has only a few counts. The genes are TRBV9 and TRBJ1-4, with unresolved D. The CDR3 is made up of 13 amino acids. V was trimmed by 1 base and J by 3 bases, leaving 4 bases between them. From germline, CDR1 is SGDLS and CDR2 YYNGEE. DNA of the CDR3: TGTGCCAGCAGCGTATCGTCTAATGAAAAACTGTTTTTT. Encoded protein: CASSVSSNEKLFF.

The chain links TRBV5-4 to TRBJ1-2, with TRBD1 matching 10 bases. V dropped 7 bases and J dropped 0; count of bases not matched to a gene: 12. The CDR3 is 17 residues long. Germline-derived CDR1 and CDR2 are SGHNT and YYREEE (reference sequence). The DNA of the CDR3 is TGTGCCAGCCAGGGACAGGGGCCCCGCAGAGCTAACTATGGCTACACCTTC. Protein sequence: CASQGQGPRRANYGYTF.

This chain joins TRBV13 and TRBJ2-5, with D possibly matching TRBD2 (6 bases). From germline, CDR1 is PRHDT and CDR2 FYEKMQ (reference sequence). The CDR3 contains 12 residues. V lost 4 bases and J lost 7, with 10 bases in between. The CDR3 here is CASSSTGGTQYF. The CDR3 bases are TGTGCCAGCAGCTCGACCGGGGGGACCCAGTACTTC.

This clone has a handful of counts. The rearrangement uses TRBV4-1 and TRBJ2-1, with D possibly TRBD2 on 5 matching bases. Germline lookup yields CDR1 MGHRA and CDR2 YSYEKL. The germline V and J ends were trimmed by 1 base and 0 bases, with 7 bases remaining between them. The CDR3 consists of 15 residues. The chain's CDR3 is CASSQGTDSYNEQFF. The CDR3 DNA sequence: TGCGCCAGCAGCCAAGGGACTGACTCCTACAATGAGCAGTTCTTC.

The chain couples TRBV11-3 to TRBJ2-1; D might be TRBD1 (6 bases). V was pared by 5 bases and J by 7 bases, with 21 bases between. In germline, CDR1 is SGHNT, CDR2 YENEEA. The CDR3 runs 16 residues. This CDR3 reads CASSPNRVPAQNEQFF. DNA of the CDR3: TGTGCCAGCAGCCCAAACAGGGTCCCAGCACAGAATGAGCAGTTCTTC. The full variable domain, in which reference TRBV11-3 and TRBJ2-1 provide the parts outside the CDR3, is EAGVVQSPRYKIIEKKQPVAFWCNPISGHNTLYWYLQNLGQGPELLIRYENEEAVDDSQLPKDRFSAERLKGVDSTLKIQPAELGDSAVYLCASSPNRVPAQNEQFFGPGTRLTVL.

This rearrangement joins TRBV6-5 to TRBJ1-5, with D perhaps TRBD1 (6 bases). The V end lost 0 bases, the J end lost 8 bases, and 17 bases lay between the germline ends. Looked up from germline, CDR1 is MNHEY and CDR2 is SVGAGI. CDR3 length: 16 residues. CDR3: CASSYSNSGVGEPQHF. CDR3 coding DNA: TGTGCCAGCAGTTACTCGAACTCAGGGGTCGGGGAGCCCCAGCATTTT.

J is TRBJ1-2 and V is TRBV27, with D perhaps TRBD1 (6 bases). V lost 3 bases and J 7 bases, leaving 12 bases between the germline ends. This CDR3 region has 13 residues. Germline values: CDR1 MNHEY, CDR2 SMNVEV (reference sequence). CDR3 nucleotide sequence: TGTGCCAGCAGTTTGAGGGGGGGCTTTGGCTACACCTTC. Its protein is CASSLRGGFGYTF.

The gene calls are TRBV4-2 and TRBJ1-5; 9 bases align to TRBD1. The trim removed 4 bases at V and 0 bases at J, leaving 10 bases unmatched. CDR1 and CDR2 (germline): LGHNA, YNFKEQ. The CDR3 consists of 18 residues. The CDR3 DNA follows: TGTGCCAGCAGCCGGGACAGGGATGACTCCTATAGCAATCAGCCCCAGCATTTT. It translates to CASSRDRDDSYSNQPQHF.

This chain joins TRBV29-1 and TRBJ2-1, with 9 bases that match TRBD2. This CDR3 spans 15 amino acids. CDR1 and CDR2 (germline): SQVTM, ANQGSEA. V lost 6 bases, J lost 4 bases, and 10 bases stayed unmatched. The CDR3, as DNA: TGCAGCGTAATTTTAGCGGGGGCGCTTTACAATGAGCAGTTCTTC. It yields the protein CSVILAGALYNEQFF.

V gene TRBV29-1 combines with J gene TRBJ2-4, with D perhaps matching TRBD1 (5 bases). The CDR3 is 13 residues long. The germline gives CDR1 SQVTM, CDR2 ANQGSEA. V was shortened by 6 bases and J by 6 bases, with 15 bases between the two germline ends. The chain's CDR3 is CSVVSAQGNIQYF. The CDR3 DNA reads as TGCAGCGTCGTGTCCGCCCAGGGAAACATTCAGTACTTC.

V gene TRBV30 combines with J gene TRBJ1-4, with TRBD1 matching 9 bases. Germline V gene lookup returns CDR1 GTSNPN and CDR2 SVGIG (reference sequence). Trimming took 5 bases from V and 6 from J; bases not matched to a gene: 25. The CDR3 is made up of 20 amino acids. The CDR3 protein is CAWGKLRRYRTDRGYEKLFF. CDR3 coding DNA: TGTGCCTGGGGAAAATTGCGGCGGTATCGGACAGACAGGGGGTATGAAAAACTGTTTTTT.

The rearrangement uses TRBV15 and TRBJ1-5; maybe TRBD1 (6 bases). The germline V gene has CDR1 LNHNV and CDR2 YYDKDF (reference sequence). V gave up 5 bases and J gave up 1 base, with 12 bases separating them. The CDR3 contains 15 residues. CDR3 protein: CATSGGARSNQPQHF. CDR3 DNA sequence: TGTGCCACCAGCGGGGGGGCAAGGAGCAATCAGCCCCAGCATTTT.

The chain employs TRBV29-1 and TRBJ1-2; tentatively, D is TRBD1 (6 bases). Germline V gene lookup returns CDR1 SQVTM and CDR2 ANQGSEA. V was cut by 8 bases and J by 2 bases, with 15 bases left in between. This CDR3 has 13 amino acids. CDR3 amino acids: CSFPAGGNYGYTF. CDR3 bases: TGCAGCTTCCCAGCGGGGGGCAACTATGGCTACACCTTC.

V and J are TRBV7-8 and TRBJ1-3; D gene ambiguous. V shed 8 bases and J shed 4 bases, with 15 bases lying between them. The CDR3 extends over 14 amino acids. In germline, CDR1 is SGHVS, CDR2 FQNEAQ. The CDR3 region is CASVEAAGGNTIYF. As DNA, the CDR3 is TGTGCCAGCGTGGAGGCGGCGGGGGGAAACACCATATATTTT.

The chain is built from TRBV5-1 and TRBJ1-1; the D is unclear. Germline CDR1 and CDR2: SGHRS and YFSETQ. CDR3 length equals 13 residues. V gave up 4 bases and J gave up 10 bases, with 17 bases separating them. The CDR3 DNA reads as TGCGCCAGCAGCCCGGCGGCAGCCCAAGGAGCTTTCTTT. Translating it yields CASSPAAAQGAFF.

V and J are TRBV2 and TRBJ2-4, with D possibly matching TRBD1 (5 bases). V was shortened by 7 bases and J by 0 bases, with 10 bases between the two germline ends. Germline CDR1 and CDR2: SNHLY and FYNNEI. The CDR3 consists of 14 residues. The CDR3 bases are TGTGCCAGCAACAGACAGTTAGCCAAAAACATTCAGTACTTC. Translation: CASNRQLAKNIQYF.

The chain joins TRBV29-1 to TRBJ2-1; 7 bases are a match to TRBD2. The V gene's germline CDR1 is SQVTM and CDR2 ANQGSEA. The CDR3 is 15 residues long. Trimming at V came to 2 bases and at J to 10 bases, leaving 14 bases not matched to a gene. CDR3 residues: CSVEWGGAGNGEQFF. CDR3 nucleotide sequence: TGCAGCGTTGAATGGGGGGGAGCGGGGAATGGCGAGCAGTTCTTC.

In its sample, this clone was seen a few times. J is TRBJ2-7 and V is TRBV2; the D gene is possibly TRBD1 (7 bases). Trimming took 8 bases from V and 8 from J, leaving 19 bases between them. The germline V gene encodes CDR1 SNHLY and CDR2 FYNNEI. This CDR3 spans 13 amino acids. In nucleotides, the CDR3 is TGTGCCAGCCGGGGACAGCCGGGGGTCAAGCAGTACTTC. Translated: CASRGQPGVKQYF.

The chain couples TRBV19 to TRBJ2-7; 8 bases are a match to TRBD2. With 3 bases clipped from V and 5 bases from J, the junction kept 9 bases outside the gene matches. The germline CDR1 and CDR2 sequences are LNHDA and SQIVND (reference sequence). This CDR3 spans 15 amino acids. CDR3 sequence (DNA): TGTGCCAGTAGTATGGGGTACGGGGGGGGCCACGAGCAGTACTTC. It encodes CASSMGYGGGHEQYF.

The chain has TRBV7-6 and TRBJ2-7; a possible D gene is TRBD2 (5 bases). This CDR3 has 15 residues. V was trimmed by 5 bases and J by 2 bases, leaving 16 bases between them. Germline CDR1 reads SGHVS; CDR2 reads FNYEAQ. The DNA of the CDR3 is TGTGCCAGCAGCAAACGTGGAGGCCTAGCCTACGAGCAGTACTTC. It is translated as CASSKRGGLAYEQYF.

V is TRBV2 and J is TRBJ1-1; D remains ambiguous. Trimming removed 6 bases at V and 7 bases at J, with 15 bases between. This CDR3 has 13 amino acids. Germline-derived CDR1 and CDR2 are SNHLY and FYNNEI. The CDR3 bases are TGTGCCAGCAGCCAGGAACATCTGAATGAAGCTTTCTTT. It yields the protein CASSQEHLNEAFF.

J is TRBJ1-2 and V is TRBV19, with D unclear. The CDR3 has 14 residues. Germline V gene sequence: CDR1 LNHDA, CDR2 SQIVND (reference sequence). Trimming stripped 8 bases from V and 3 bases from J, with 16 bases between. The CDR3: CASGLTAAYYGYTF. DNA of the CDR3: TGTGCCAGTGGCCTCACAGCGGCTTACTATGGCTACACCTTC.

The CDR3 DNA follows: TGTGCCAGCAGCGGGGACAGGGGTCGTGAAAAACTGTTTTTT. Translation gives CASSGDRGREKLFF. This chain links TRBV2 with TRBJ1-4; 10 bases line up with TRBD1. The CDR3 consists of 14 residues. CDR1 SNHLY and CDR2 FYNNEI come from the germline V gene. Trimming at V came to 6 bases and at J to 7 bases, leaving 5 bases not matched to a gene.

This clone was seen a few times. CDR3 sequence (DNA): TGCGCCAGCAGCCGGCAGGGACAGGGGGGCGCTGAAGCTTTCTTT. Its translation is CASSRQGQGGAEAFF. This sequence joins TRBV5-1 and TRBJ1-1; 11 bases are a match to TRBD1. The CDR3 sequence is 15 residues long. V lost 4 bases, J lost 6 bases, and 8 bases stayed unmatched. Germline CDR1 reads SGHRS; CDR2 reads YFSETQ.

The J gene is TRBJ2-1, the V gene TRBV6-5; a possible D gene is TRBD2 (5 bases). This CDR3 is 14 amino acids long. Trimming took 2 bases from V and 8 from J, leaving 13 bases between them. The germline V gene encodes CDR1 MNHEY and CDR2 SVGAGI. The chain's CDR3 is CASSYDPGVDEQFF. The CDR3 bases are TGTGCCAGCAGTTACGATCCCGGGGTGGATGAGCAGTTCTTC.